These 24 T cell receptor beta chains originate from one sample sequenced in a study of blood T cell repertoires in COVID-19. TCRdb's copy holds only in-frame clones and misses some; the assay was immunoSEQ multiplex PCR. There are a few hundred thousand clones in the sample; about 89% occur only once, and 1.2% lies in the top ten. The sequencing sample was made of PBMCs or T cells enriched from blood (not recorded which). The receptor set was obtained from a human donor in a cohort exposed to, infected with or recovered from COVID-19 (not recorded which). The donor label of this sample is uncertain.

The CDR3 sequence: CATGGRSEAFF. DNA of the CDR3: TGTGCCACCGGAGGGAGGTCTGAAGCTTTCTTT. The chain links TRBV14 to TRBJ1-1; no definite D call. The CDR3 totals 11 residues. Trimming pared 10 bases from V and 6 bases from J, leaving 12 bases between. The germline V gene encodes CDR1 SGHDN and CDR2 FVKESK.

The chain employs TRBV4-2 and TRBJ1-3; 7 positions agree with TRBD1. After removal of 2 bases from V and 6 bases from J, the junction contained 10 bases not matched to a gene. The CDR3 sequence is 16 residues long. CDR1 LGHNA and CDR2 YNFKEQ come from the germline V gene. CDR3 sequence reads: CASSQIQGKSLNTIYF. The CDR3 bases are TGTGCCAGCAGCCAAATACAGGGGAAGAGCCTAAACACCATATATTTT.

The chain employs TRBV4-2 and TRBJ2-2; D is possibly TRBD1 (6 bases). The CDR3 contains 14 residues. V shed 1 base and J shed 7 bases, with 10 bases lying between them. Germline CDR1 reads LGHNA; CDR2 reads YNFKEQ. The CDR3 protein is CASSQGDTLGELFF. The CDR3 DNA is TGTGCCAGCAGCCAAGGGGACACCCTCGGGGAGCTGTTTTTT.

The chain links TRBV7-3 to TRBJ1-1; 8 nucleotides line up with TRBD1. This CDR3 has 13 residues. The V gene's germline CDR1 is SGHTA and CDR2 FQGTGA. J gave up 8 bases and V 5 bases, and 7 bases lay outside the gene matches. The CDR3 DNA reads TGTGCCAGCAGCCCTGGACAGGGTCAGGAAGCTTTCTTT. Encoded protein: CASSPGQGQEAFF.

The genes are TRBV7-2 and TRBJ1-2; no clear D gene. The V gene's germline CDR1 is SGHTA and CDR2 FQGNSA. This CDR3 spans 15 amino acids. V was clipped by 1 base and J by 2 bases, with 11 bases between them. CDR3 sequence: CASSLVPPVNYGYTF. CDR3 sequence (DNA): TGTGCCAGCAGCTTAGTTCCGCCGGTGAACTATGGCTACACCTTC.

This clone has just one count. The chain has TRBV6-2 or TRBV6-3 and TRBJ1-2, with TRBD1 matching over 7 bases. The length of the CDR3 is 14 residues. With 6 bases clipped from V and 3 bases from J, the junction kept 7 bases outside the gene matches. Germline V gene lookup returns CDR1 MNHEY and CDR2 SVGEGT. The CDR3 nucleotides are TGTGCCAGCAGCCACGGGACAGTTCACTATGGCTACACCTTC. Amino acid sequence: CASSHGTVHYGYTF.

V and J are TRBV5-6 and TRBJ2-3; D is uncertain. V was cut by 0 bases and J by 5 bases, with 10 bases left in between. From germline, CDR1 is SGHDT and CDR2 YYEEEE. CDR3 length: 14 residues. CDR3 DNA: TGTGCCAGCAGCTTGGTCTCCCCCCGAGATACGCAGTATTTT. This gives the protein CASSLVSPRDTQYF.

The chain links TRBV7-9 to TRBJ1-1; weak D call: TRBD1 (6 bases). V was cut by 5 bases and J by 1 base, with 17 bases left in between. Germline CDR1 and CDR2: SEHNR and FQNEAQ (reference sequence). The CDR3 length is 16 residues. The CDR3 coding sequence is TGTGCCAGCAGCCCAACCGGTACAGGGCGGAACACTGAAGCTTTCTTT. It yields the protein CASSPTGTGRNTEAFF.

The V call is TRBV6-5, the J call TRBJ1-2, with D maybe TRBD1 (5 bases). Trimming left V 6 bases short and J 3 bases short, with 11 bases between. From germline, CDR1 is MNHEY and CDR2 SVGAGI. This CDR3 region has 13 residues. The CDR3 sequence: CASSRSTDYGYTF. The CDR3 nucleotides are TGTGCCAGCAGCCGATCGACAGACTATGGCTACACCTTC.

The genes are TRBV7-2 and TRBJ1-2; 9 bases line up with TRBD1. Trimming took 1 base from V and 5 from J; bases not matched to a gene: 2. Per the germline V gene, CDR1 is SGHTA and CDR2 is FQGNSA. CDR3 length equals 14 residues. The CDR3 coding sequence is TGTGCCAGCAGCTTAGGGGACAGGGCTTATGGCTACACCTTC. Translating gives CASSLGDRAYGYTF.

In its sample, this clone was seen once. V and J are TRBV6-1 and TRBJ1-1; possibly TRBD1 for D (5 bases). The V and J ends lost 0 bases and 10 bases respectively, with 15 bases between them. Germline V gives CDR1 MNHNS, CDR2 SASEGT. The length of the CDR3 is 14 residues. CDR3 sequence (DNA): TGTGCCAGCAGTGAAGCCGGGGGACCCCGAGGAGCTTTCTTT. Residues: CASSEAGGPRGAFF.

The chain couples TRBV27 to TRBJ2-5, with TRBD2 matching over 14 bases. This CDR3 region has 16 residues. The germline CDR1 and CDR2 sequences are MNHEY and SMNVEV (reference sequence). V shed 2 bases, J shed 4 bases, and the junction held 3 bases outside the gene matches. The CDR3 region is CASSLGTSGGPETQYF. The CDR3 DNA is TGTGCCAGCAGTTTAGGGACTAGCGGGGGCCCAGAGACCCAGTACTTC.

J is TRBJ1-1 and V is TRBV11-3, with TRBD1 matching over 9 bases. Germline V gene lookup returns CDR1 SGHNT and CDR2 YENEEA. J lost 7 bases, V lost 5 bases, and 5 bases had no gene match. The CDR3 is made up of 13 amino acids. CDR3 protein: CASSPGTGSEAFF. The CDR3 nucleotides read TGTGCCAGCAGCCCTGGGACAGGGAGTGAAGCTTTCTTT. Full variable domain (missing parts from reference TRBV11-3 and TRBJ1-1): EAGVVQSPRYKIIEKKQPVAFWCNPISGHNTLYWYLQNLGQGPELLIRYENEEAVDDSQLPKDRFSAERLKGVDSTLKIQPAELGDSAVYLCASSPGTGSEAFFGQGTRLTVV.

The chain joins TRBV3-1 (or the pseudogene TRBV3-2) to TRBJ1-2, with TRBD1 identical over 9 bases. V lost 0 bases to trimming and J lost 2 bases; unmatched junction nucleotides: 10. CDR1 and CDR2 (germline): LGHDT, YNNKEL (reference sequence). CDR3 length: 18 residues. CDR3 in amino acids: CASSQDPSNRGPNYGYTF. The CDR3 DNA sequence: TGTGCCAGCAGCCAAGACCCCTCTAACAGGGGGCCGAACTATGGCTACACCTTC.

V is TRBV4-3 and J is TRBJ2-7; 9 positions agree with TRBD2. The CDR3 runs to 17 residues. Germline loops: CDR1 LGHNA, CDR2 YSLEER. The V gene end was trimmed by 0 bases and the J gene end by 6 bases; junction bases not matched to a gene: 12. The CDR3 sequence is CASSQDPVRGGWGEQYF. DNA for the CDR3: TGCGCCAGCAGCCAAGATCCAGTGCGGGGGGGATGGGGCGAGCAGTACTTC.

Notes on this clone: Additional DNA sequences in this sample encode the identical CDR3. The V and J genes are TRBV19 and TRBJ2-2; 11 bases are shared with TRBD2. Losses at the gene ends were 4 bases for V and 5 bases for J; bases not matched to a gene: 3. Germline CDR1 is LNHDA and CDR2 is SQIVND (reference sequence). The CDR3 length is 15 residues. CDR3 in DNA: TGTGCCAGTAGTACACTAGCGGGGGCGACCGGGGAGCTGTTTTTT. It is translated as CASSTLAGATGELFF.

The rearrangement links TRBV3-1 (or the pseudogene TRBV3-2) to TRBJ2-3; D perhaps matches TRBD2 (6 bases). Trimming pared 5 bases from V and 8 bases from J, leaving 8 bases between. Germline CDR1 is LGHDT and CDR2 is YNNKEL (reference sequence). This CDR3 contains 11 residues. The CDR3 DNA reads as TGTGCCAGCAGCTGGGGAGGTACGCAGTATTTT. It encodes CASSWGGTQYF.

The genes are TRBV5-6 and TRBJ2-5; 9 nucleotides match TRBD2. V gave up 1 base and J gave up 2 bases; unmatched junction bases: 6. CDR3 length: 16 residues. Germline lookup yields CDR1 SGHDT and CDR2 YYEEEE. The CDR3 nucleotides are TGTGCCAGCAGCTTGAGGATTAGCGGGAGTCAAGAGACCCAGTACTTC. Amino acid sequence: CASSLRISGSQETQYF. The full variable domain, with the rest looked up from reference TRBV5-6 and TRBJ2-5, is DAGVTQSPTHLIKTRGQQVTLRCSPKSGHDTVSWYQQALGQGPQFIFQYYEEEERQRGNFPDRFSGHQFPNYSSELNVNALLLGDSALYLCASSLRISGSQETQYFGPGTRLLVL.

The V and J genes are TRBV19 and TRBJ1-2; the D gene is possibly TRBD1 (6 bases). V lost 5 bases and J 4 bases, leaving 14 bases between the germline ends. CDR3 length: 14 residues. Germline CDR1 reads LNHDA; CDR2 reads SQIVND (reference sequence). CDR3 nucleotide sequence: TGTGCCAGTAGTTACCCAGGGGCGGGCTATGGCTACACCTTC. As protein: CASSYPGAGYGYTF.

The J gene is TRBJ2-3, the V gene TRBV14, with D possibly TRBD2 on 7 matching bases. The CDR3 runs to 16 residues. Per the germline V gene, CDR1 is SGHDN and CDR2 is FVKESK. Between the trimmed V and J ends, which lost 10 bases and 2 bases, there was a span of 22 bases. CDR3 in DNA: TGTGCCACCGGGGGGCCCCTAGTACCTCCCACAGATACGCAGTATTTT. It translates to CATGGPLVPPTDTQYF. Full variable domain (rest looked up from reference TRBV14 and TRBJ2-3): EAGVTQFPSHSVIEKGQTVTLRCDPISGHDNLYWYRRVMGKEIKFLLHFVKESKQDESGMPNNRFLAERTGGTYSTLKVQPAELEDSGVYFCATGGPLVPPTDTQYFGPGTRLTVL.

The chain couples TRBV30 to TRBJ1-2; 7 nucleotides line up with TRBD1. V dropped 4 bases and J dropped 4; count of bases not matched to a gene: 15. The CDR3 length is 16 residues. Germline V CDR1 and CDR2: GTSNPN, SVGIG (reference sequence). This CDR3 is CAWTETGLSTTYGYTF. The CDR3 DNA sequence: TGTGCCTGGACCGAGACAGGGCTGTCTACTACCTATGGCTACACCTTC.

The rearrangement uses TRBV27 and TRBJ1-1; 9 bases are a match to TRBD1. The CDR3 has 16 amino acids. In germline, CDR1 is MNHEY, CDR2 SMNVEV (reference sequence). Trimming took 1 base from V and 5 from J; bases not matched to a gene: 8. The CDR3: CASSLLVGQGVTEAFF. The CDR3 region has the DNA TGTGCCAGCAGTTTATTAGTGGGACAGGGAGTGACTGAAGCTTTCTTT.

The chain is built from TRBV19 and TRBJ2-7; 9 bases line up with TRBD1. CDR3 length: 14 residues. The V gene's germline CDR1 is LNHDA and CDR2 SQIVND (reference sequence). With V trimmed by 4 bases and J by 4 bases, 5 bases remained unmatched. CDR3: CASSTGTGPYEQYF. The CDR3 DNA reads TGTGCCAGTAGTACCGGGACAGGGCCTTACGAGCAGTACTTC.

The chain carries TRBV7-2 and TRBJ2-5; TRBD1 matches 7 bases. Germline V gives CDR1 SGHTA, CDR2 FQGNSA. The V gene end was trimmed by 5 bases and the J gene end by 5 bases; junction bases not matched to a gene: 8. CDR3 length: 14 amino acids. The CDR3 DNA is TGTGCCAGCAGCCCCGAGACAGGGTCGGAGACCCAGTACTTC. Translating gives CASSPETGSETQYF.